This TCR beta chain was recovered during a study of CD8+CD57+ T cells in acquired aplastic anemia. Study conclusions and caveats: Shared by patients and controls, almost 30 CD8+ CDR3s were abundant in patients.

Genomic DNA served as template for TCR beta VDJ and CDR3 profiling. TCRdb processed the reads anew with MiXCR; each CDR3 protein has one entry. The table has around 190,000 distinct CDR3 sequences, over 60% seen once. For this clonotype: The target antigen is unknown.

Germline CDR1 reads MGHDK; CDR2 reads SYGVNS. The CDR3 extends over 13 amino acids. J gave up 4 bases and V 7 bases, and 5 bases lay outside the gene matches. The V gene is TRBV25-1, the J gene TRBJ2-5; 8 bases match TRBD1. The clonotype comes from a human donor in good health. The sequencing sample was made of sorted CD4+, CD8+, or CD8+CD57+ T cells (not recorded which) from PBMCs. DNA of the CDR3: TGTGCCAGCATGACAGGGGCCCGAGAGACCCAGTACTTC. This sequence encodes CASMTGARETQYF.